Below, 29 T cell receptor beta chains from the same sample are listed, as sequenced in a study of TIL therapy for anti-PD-1-resistant metastatic lung cancer. The libraries were made with immunoSEQ v3. The assay was immunoSEQ multiplex PCR, and TCRdb's table has in-frame clones only and misses some. The sample holds around 30,000 clones, around two thirds seen once. Indicated time point: pre-treatment sample, taken before nivolumab and TIL therapy. The specimen comprised blood, sampled at baseline. Source of these receptors: a woman aged 30-85 years with non-small cell lung cancer.

This clone has a handful of counts. The V and J genes are TRBV29-1 and TRBJ1-4; D might be TRBD1 (5 bases). CDR3 length: 13 amino acids. V dropped 8 bases and J dropped 3 bases, with 13 bases sitting between them. Germline V CDR1 and CDR2: SQVTM, ANQGSEA. CDR3 residues: CSYRGTPNEKLFF. DNA of the CDR3: TGCAGCTATAGAGGGACCCCTAATGAAAAACTGTTTTTT.

CDR3 sequence: CASSLNGQGARDGELFF. CDR3 nucleotides: TGTGCCAGCAGCTTGAATGGACAGGGGGCGCGAGACGGGGAGCTGTTTTTT. V gene TRBV5-7 combines with J gene TRBJ2-2; 11 bases agree with TRBD1. Being an ORF, TRBV5-7 has a function that is uncertain. The CDR3 extends over 17 amino acids. The V and J ends lost 1 base and 7 bases, in that order; junction bases with no gene match: 9.

The chain joins TRBV4-1 to TRBJ2-1; TRBD2 matches 8 bases. This CDR3 is 16 amino acids long. Germline CDR1 MGHRA, CDR2 YSYEKL. With V trimmed by 2 bases and J by 4 bases, 7 bases remained unmatched. The CDR3 DNA reads TGCGCCAGCAGCCAAACCCAGCGGGAGTCTTACAATGAGCAGTTCTTC. Encoded protein: CASSQTQRESYNEQFF.

The genes are TRBV6-1 and TRBJ1-5; maybe TRBD1 (6 bases). V shed 7 bases and J shed 3 bases, with 16 bases lying between them. Germline V gene data show CDR1 as MNHNS and CDR2 as SASEGT. This CDR3 spans 15 amino acids. CDR3 loop: CASTRSDSYNQPQHF. The CDR3 DNA follows: TGTGCCAGCACCCGATCGGACAGTTACAATCAGCCCCAGCATTTT.

This chain's CDR3 is CASSLASASPEQFF. For the CDR3, the DNA is TGTGCCAGCAGCTTGGCGTCAGCGAGTCCTGAGCAGTTCTTC. The chain employs TRBV5-5 and TRBJ2-1; no clear D gene. V was cut by 0 bases and J by 9 bases, with 13 bases left in between. This CDR3 region has 14 residues. Germline loops: CDR1 SGHKS, CDR2 YYEKEE (reference sequence).

The genes are TRBV5-1 and TRBJ2-1; D remains unclear. The CDR3 is 13 residues long. Trimming shortened V by 3 bases and J by 3 bases, and 7 bases separated the two germline ends. From germline, CDR1 is SGHRS and CDR2 YFSETQ. CDR3 sequence reads: CASSSPSYNEQFF. CDR3 DNA sequence: TGCGCCAGCAGCTCGCCGAGCTACAATGAGCAGTTCTTC.

A single count supports this clone. This rearrangement joins TRBV18 to TRBJ2-2; TRBD1 is a possible D gene (5 bases). V lost 2 bases and J 4 bases, leaving 8 bases between the germline ends. The CDR3 is 14 residues long. The V gene's germline CDR1 is KGHSH and CDR2 LQKENI. Here the CDR3 reads CASSPTGSTGELFF. The CDR3 DNA reads TGTGCCAGCTCACCAACAGGCTCCACCGGGGAGCTGTTTTTT.

As DNA, the CDR3 is TGTGCCAGCAGCTCCGGGACAGGGGTTGAGACCCAGTACTTC. Translating it yields CASSSGTGVETQYF. The V gene is TRBV5-4, the J gene TRBJ2-5, with 10 bases that match TRBD1. CDR3 length: 14 residues. Germline trimming cut 3 bases from V and 5 bases from J; bases unmatched to any gene: 4. From germline, CDR1 is SGHNT and CDR2 YYREEE (reference sequence).

The rearrangement joins TRBV11-2 to TRBJ2-7; D not certain. Germline CDR1 reads SGHAT; CDR2 reads FQNNGV. The CDR3 contains 11 residues. V shed 5 bases and J shed 5 bases, with 7 bases lying between them. CDR3 in amino acids: CASSTGHEQYF. The DNA of the CDR3 is TGTGCCAGCAGCACCGGCCACGAGCAGTACTTC.

The rearrangement uses TRBV5-4 and TRBJ2-7; 16 nucleotides match TRBD2. Germline V lookup: CDR1 SGHNT, CDR2 YYREEE (reference sequence). The CDR3 consists of 17 residues. The trim removed 4 bases at V and 2 bases at J, leaving 6 bases unmatched. This CDR3 is CASSQGTSGRVTYEQYF. The CDR3 nucleotides read TGTGCCAGCAGCCAGGGGACTAGCGGGAGGGTGACCTACGAGCAGTACTTC.

The chain's CDR3 is CASNSWGRYEQYF. The CDR3 nucleotides read TGTGCCAGCAACTCTTGGGGCCGCTACGAGCAGTACTTC. The rearrangement links TRBV5-6 to TRBJ2-7, with a weak D call TRBD1 (5 bases). The germline gives CDR1 SGHDT, CDR2 YYEEEE. This CDR3 has 13 amino acids. V was clipped by 6 bases and J by 3 bases, with 13 bases between them. Filled out from reference TRBV5-6 and TRBJ2-7, the complete variable domain reads DAGVTQSPTHLIKTRGQQVTLRCSPKSGHDTVSWYQQALGQGPQFIFQYYEEEERQRGNFPDRFSGHQFPNYSSELNVNALLLGDSALYLCASNSWGRYEQYFGPGTRLTVT.

The V and J genes are TRBV7-9 and TRBJ1-1, with D tentatively TRBD1 (6 bases). The CDR3 runs 14 residues. Trimming stripped 5 bases from V and 0 bases from J, with 10 bases between. Germline CDR1 reads SEHNR; CDR2 reads FQNEAQ (reference sequence). CDR3 protein: CASSPQGLNTEAFF. CDR3 sequence (DNA): TGTGCCAGCAGCCCCCAGGGGTTGAACACTGAAGCTTTCTTT.

The rearrangement links TRBV30 to TRBJ1-1, with D possibly matching TRBD1 (5 bases). Germline loops: CDR1 GTSNPN, CDR2 SVGIG (reference sequence). The CDR3 spans 13 residues. V dropped 2 bases and J dropped 8 bases, with 15 bases sitting between them. As DNA, the CDR3 is TGTGCCTGGAGTCTTACAGGACTAGGGGAAGCTTTCTTT. Its translation is CAWSLTGLGEAFF.

The table lists this clone with a few counts. One junction end disagrees with the germline gene, perhaps due to a read error. This chain joins TRBV28 and TRBJ1-1; D call uncertain. The CDR3 runs to 12 residues. The V gene's germline CDR1 is MDHEN and CDR2 SYDVKM. The chain's CDR3 is CASSLLKTEAFF. The DNA of the CDR3 is TGTGCCAGCAGTTTACTGAAAACTGAAGCTTTCTTT. The full variable domain, its missing parts supplied by reference TRBV28 and TRBJ1-1, is DVKVTQSSRYLVKRTGEKVFLECVQDMDHENMFWYRQDPGLGLRLIYFSYDVKMKEKGDIPEGYSVSREKKERFSLILESASTNQTSMYLCASSLLKTEAFFGQGTRLTVV.

CDR3 protein: CASSGSGTSGSAEQYF. The CDR3 coding sequence is TGTGCCAGCAGCGGATCCGGGACTAGCGGGAGTGCCGAGCAGTACTTC. This sequence joins TRBV11-3 and TRBJ2-7; 14 bases match TRBD2. The V and J ends lost 5 bases and 6 bases, in that order; junction bases with no gene match: 9. CDR1 and CDR2 from the germline V gene are SGHNT and YENEEA. The CDR3 extends over 16 amino acids.

The genes are TRBV10-1 and TRBJ2-7, with 7 positions matching TRBD1. The CDR3 is 12 amino acids. Per germline, CDR1 WNHNN and CDR2 SYGVQD (reference sequence). V was clipped by 6 bases and J by 7 bases; unmatched bases: 6. The CDR3 bases are TGCGCCAGCAGCCGGACAGGCGGAGAGCAGTACTTC. This translates into CASSRTGGEQYF.

The DNA of the CDR3 is TGTGCCAGCAGAGACATCATTGGTTGGACGGATAATGAAAAACTGTTTTTT. As protein: CASRDIIGWTDNEKLFF. This chain uses TRBV2 with TRBJ1-4; D gene uncertain. Trimming stripped 6 bases from V and 4 bases from J, with 21 bases between. Germline CDR1 is SNHLY and CDR2 is FYNNEI. CDR3 length equals 17 residues.

This chain links TRBV28 with TRBJ2-1; TRBD2 matches at 14 bases. Germline V gene sequence: CDR1 MDHEN, CDR2 SYDVKM. The CDR3 contains 18 residues. V was pared by 5 bases and J by 6 bases, with 12 bases of the junction left unmatched. The CDR3 spells CASSPSGLAGEHGNEQFF. For the CDR3, the DNA is TGTGCCAGCAGTCCCTCGGGACTAGCGGGAGAGCATGGCAATGAGCAGTTCTTC.

The chain combines TRBV30 with TRBJ1-6; 8 nucleotides line up with TRBD1. The CDR3 extends over 13 amino acids. The junction had 6 bases not matched to a gene; V was cut back by 4 bases and J by 10 bases. Germline assignment: CDR1 GTSNPN and CDR2 SVGIG (reference sequence). The CDR3 DNA follows: TGTGCCTGGACCTCAGGGGGCGGCTCACCCCTCCACTTT. Its protein is CAWTSGGGSPLHF.

This clone has just one count. The chain recombines TRBV7-8 with TRBJ2-6, with TRBD1 matching over 9 bases. The CDR3 extends over 20 amino acids. After removal of 0 bases from V and 0 bases from J, the junction contained 9 bases not matched to a gene. Germline V gene data show CDR1 as SGHVS and CDR2 as FQNEAQ. DNA of the CDR3: TGTGCCAGCAGCTTAGCTAAGGGACAGGGTGGTCTCTCTGGGGCCAACGTCCTGACTTTC. Its protein is CASSLAKGQGGLSGANVLTF.

In its sample, this clone was seen once. The chain couples TRBV6-5 to TRBJ2-3, with D possibly TRBD2 on 5 matching bases. Germline CDR1 MNHEY, CDR2 SVGAGI. The V end lost 8 bases, the J end lost 2 bases, and 8 bases lay between the germline ends. This CDR3 region has 12 residues. The CDR3 region is CASVSDTDTQYF. The CDR3 DNA is TGTGCCAGCGTTAGCGACACAGATACGCAGTATTTT.

V is TRBV6-1 and J is TRBJ2-3; D is unresolved. V was clipped by 0 bases and J by 0 bases, with 10 bases between them. From germline, CDR1 is MNHNS and CDR2 SASEGT. The CDR3 has 16 amino acids. CDR3 sequence (DNA): TGTGCCAGCAGTGAAGCTAGATTAGGCAGCACAGATACGCAGTATTTT. It encodes CASSEARLGSTDTQYF.

The chain links TRBV5-6 to TRBJ1-5; D is perhaps TRBD1 (5 bases). This CDR3 comprises 12 residues. V shed 5 bases and J shed 3 bases, with 6 bases lying between them. In germline, CDR1 is SGHDT, CDR2 YYEEEE. The DNA of the CDR3 is TGTGCCAGCAGTGGGGCCAATCAGCCCCAGCATTTT. This encodes CASSGANQPQHF.

The chain recombines TRBV15 with TRBJ1-6; 9 nucleotides agree with TRBD1. J gave up 10 bases and V 5 bases, and 9 bases lay outside the gene matches. This CDR3 contains 15 residues. CDR1 is LNHNV, CDR2 YYDKDF, per germline (reference sequence). CDR3 nucleotide sequence: TGTGCCACCAGCCGTCAACAGGGGGCTCAATCACCCCTCCACTTT. Its translation is CATSRQQGAQSPLHF.

DNA of the CDR3: TGTGCCAGCAGTGACCCAGGTGGGAGGGGTCTTAATTGGGACTCCTACGAGCAGTACTTC. Translation: CASSDPGGRGLNWDSYEQYF. The V and J genes are TRBV6-1 and TRBJ2-7; 7 positions match TRBD2. Germline trimming cut 3 bases from V and 0 bases from J; bases unmatched to any gene: 20. This CDR3 has 20 amino acids. Germline lookup yields CDR1 MNHNS and CDR2 SASEGT.

The CDR3 region has the DNA TGCGCCAGCAGTTCATTGGACAACTATGGCTACACCTTC. Protein product: CASSSLDNYGYTF. The chain links TRBV10-2 to TRBJ1-2, with unresolved D. The CDR3 has 13 residues. The V end lost 5 bases, the J end lost 2 bases, and 9 bases lay between the germline ends. The V gene's germline CDR1 is WSHSY and CDR2 SAAADI.

The chain recombines TRBV19 with TRBJ2-1; 9 nucleotides line up with TRBD2. CDR3 length: 16 residues. CDR1 is LNHDA and CDR2 is SQIVND in the germline V gene (reference sequence). J gave up 2 bases and V 5 bases, and 7 bases lay outside the gene matches. DNA for the CDR3: TGTGCCAGTAGTTCCATAGCGGGAGCCGCCTACAATGAGCAGTTCTTC. It translates to CASSSIAGAAYNEQFF.

This chain joins TRBV11-2 and TRBJ2-1, with a weak D call TRBD2 (6 bases). Per the germline V gene, CDR1 is SGHAT and CDR2 is FQNNGV. This CDR3 has 15 amino acids. Trimming took off 6 bases at V and 8 bases at J, with 20 bases between the two ends. In DNA, the CDR3 is TGTGCCAGCAGGCGACCGGGAGAGAGGTCGCATGAGCAGTTCTTC. Protein sequence: CASRRPGERSHEQFF.

The rearrangement joins TRBV25-1 to TRBJ1-3; D unclear. V dropped 7 bases and J dropped 2 bases, with 12 bases sitting between them. From germline, CDR1 is MGHDK and CDR2 SYGVNS. CDR3 length: 14 amino acids. The CDR3 loop reads CASIDSAAGNTIYF. In DNA, the CDR3 is TGTGCCAGCATAGACTCTGCCGCTGGAAACACCATATATTTT.